This record looks at one TCR beta chain sequence and its context. The specificity of this receptor is unknown. Base qualities are not at hand, and no much larger clone is one base apart. CDR1 ENHRY and CDR2 SYGVKD are derived from the germline V gene. From its cysteine to its phenylalanine, the CDR3 spans 14 amino acids. The sequence is cut down to CDR3 DNA, 42 bases in frame from base 1. Trimming takes 4 bases from V and 1 base from J, and the germline ends sit 8 bases apart. The sample comes from a study of blood T cell repertoires in COVID-19 (dated by TCRdb to 2020 to 2022). Broadly, across the study: Samples from collaborators originated in the United States, Italy and Spain and spanned both the acute and convalescent phases of COVID-19. The prospective study material was composed of cDNA or gDNA derived from T cells, B-cell-depleted T cells, or PBMCs. The dataset comprised deeply sampled blood TCRbeta repertoires from subjects exposed to, actively infected with, or recovered from COVID-19. A freely available public database, intended as a resource for researchers studying the immune response to SARS-CoV-2, is where the repertoires were released. The samples were drawn from the first 160 participants of the ongoing ImmuneRACE study and from 950 to 1,500 subjects provided by 6 global collaborators. The sample metadata nearly always contained a de-identified subject ID, COVID-19 status, age in years and sex. Where HLA class I and class II types were available, the types were taken from metadata supplied by the sample provider, not from assay-based typing.

At one collaborating source in Seattle, patients were enrolled during active infection and were followed longitudinally through the course of disease. The collaborating institutions used their own protocols to collect whole blood in K2EDTA tubes. Collaborator samples were shipped for TCRbeta analysis as frozen whole blood, isolated PBMCs, or DNA extracted from either sample type. TCRbeta CDR3 regions were amplified from genomic DNA using the immunoSEQ Assay, a bias-controlled multiplex PCR. The authors' pipeline ran thus. Nucleated cell counts per sample were estimated from amplification of reference gene primers within the assay. Sequence reads were collapsed and filtered to measure the absolute abundance of every unique TCRbeta CDR3 rearrangement. For each sample, productive Simpson clonality was calculated by taking the square root of Simpson's diversity index across productive rearrangements. TCRdb took this table from immuneACCESS and kept in-frame rearrangements with V and J called. Such tables lack part of the clones; where checked against another copy, unresolved V genes explain under half of the gap, and the rest is unexplained. The V and J calls and the clone size are those of that table, but D and trimming were determined from the DNA. The sample records hundreds of thousands of clones, under 85% of which are singletons. 1.3% of the sample comes from the top ten.

Paper-wide results and their limitations: How much clinical and demographic metadata was included differed by source and by participant, and the metadata was provided uncurated.

Sequencing was done on a sample of peripheral blood. The origin of this receptor is a woman aged 30 to 39 with COVID-19, enrolled during active disease. The chain couples TRBV10-3 to TRBJ2-1; no confident D gene assignment can be made. The CDR3 corresponds to CAISGAGSYNEQFF. Here is the DNA: TGTGCCATCAGTGGGGCAGGTTCCTACAATGAGCAGTTCTTC.